The rows below give T cell receptor beta chains drawn from one sample of a study of control samples from healthy donors and cancer patients. Some clones are missing from TCRdb's copy, which holds only in-frame ones; the method was immunoSEQ multiplex PCR. The repertoire table contains approximately 190,000 clones. The sequenced sample was blood. These receptor sequences come from a woman aged 25 to 39 in good health. The CDR3 runs from the conserved cysteine through the conserved F or W. Fields, in order: V gene, J gene, D gene, CDR3 protein, CDR3 DNA. A D gene is named only where the DNA matches it firmly.

>TRBV24-1|TRBJ1-6|NA
CAPVIAANNSPLHF
TGTGCCCCCGTGATAGCGGCAAATAATTCACCCCTCCACTTT
>TRBV27|TRBJ1-1|TRBD1
CASSWGDRGEAFF
TGTGCCAGCAGTTGGGGAGACAGGGGTGAAGCTTTCTTT
>TRBV6-5|TRBJ1-5|NA
CASSLGAVGQPQHF
TGTGCCAGCAGCTTAGGGGCTGTTGGTCAGCCCCAGCATTTT
>TRBV9|TRBJ2-5|NA
CASSVGGFQETQYF
TGTGCCAGCAGCGTAGGGGGGTTCCAAGAGACCCAGTACTTC
>TRBV18|TRBJ1-1|NA
CASSPFDDTEAFF
TGTGCCAGCTCACCCTTCGACGACACTGAAGCTTTCTTT
>TRBV28|TRBJ1-4|NA
CASRGEKLFF
TGTGCCAGCAGGGGCGAAAAACTGTTTTTT
>TRBV11-2|TRBJ1-4|TRBD1
CASSRQGAGVDEKLFF
TGTGCCAGCAGCCGACAGGGGGCAGGGGTAGATGAAAAACTGTTTTTT
>TRBV4-2|TRBJ2-5|TRBD2
CASSARTSGEETQYF
TGTGCCAGCAGCGCCCGGACTAGCGGGGAGGAGACCCAGTACTTC
>TRBV25-1|TRBJ1-1|NA
CASSGQMNTEAFF
TGTGCCAGCAGTGGCCAGATGAACACTGAAGCTTTCTTT
>TRBV7-2|TRBJ2-2|TRBD1
CASSRDRGITGELFF
TGTGCCAGCAGCCGGGACAGGGGAATCACCGGGGAGCTGTTTTTT
>TRBV11-3|TRBJ2-1|TRBD2
CASSSGLAGGAQFF
TGTGCCAGCAGCTCGGGACTAGCGGGGGGTGCGCAGTTCTTC
>TRBV4-1|TRBJ1-5|NA
CASSQVQAPILQPQHF
TGCGCCAGCAGCCAAGTTCAAGCACCTATACTTCAGCCCCAGCATTTT
>TRBV7-9|TRBJ2-5|NA
CASSTPQGPGETQYF
TGTGCCAGCAGCACCCCCCAAGGTCCCGGGGAGACCCAGTACTTC
>TRBV5-4|TRBJ2-3|TRBD2
CASSNVAGGLDTQYF
TGTGCCAGCAGCAATGTAGCGGGGGGGCTAGATACGCAGTATTTT
>TRBV5-4|TRBJ2-2|NA
CASSLGVQPGELFF
TGTGCCAGCAGCTTAGGGGTCCAACCCGGGGAGCTGTTTTTT
>TRBV6-1|TRBJ1-5|NA
CASSEWGVQPQHF
TGTGCCAGCAGTGAATGGGGAGTTCAGCCCCAGCATTTT
>TRBV7-2|TRBJ2-1|TRBD2
CASRSSGGLNEQFF
TGTGCCAGCAGGTCCAGCGGGGGGCTTAATGAGCAGTTCTTC
>TRBV7-9|TRBJ1-5|NA
CASSRGRDQPQHF
TGTGCCAGCAGCCGCGGTCGGGATCAGCCCCAGCATTTT
>TRBV27|TRBJ2-6|NA
CASSPGVGAPNVLTF
TGTGCCAGCAGCCCCGGGGTGGGGGCACCCAACGTCCTGACTTTC
>TRBV18|TRBJ2-5|NA
CASSPNRQETQYF
TGTGCCAGCTCCCCCAACCGGCAAGAGACCCAGTACTTC
>TRBV11-3|TRBJ2-2|NA
CASSSQGITGELFF
TGTGCCAGCAGCTCGCAGGGGATCACCGGGGAGCTGTTTTTT
>TRBV6-5|TRBJ1-6|NA
CASSLGGTVNSPLHF
TGTGCCAGCAGTTTGGGGGGTACCGTTAATTCACCCCTCCACTTT
>TRBV5-6|TRBJ2-1|NA
CASSPVSYNEQFF
TGTGCCAGCAGCCCTGTCTCCTACAATGAGCAGTTCTTC
>TRBV6-5|TRBJ1-1|NA
CASSYPGQMNTEAFF
TGTGCCAGCAGTTACCCAGGACAAATGAACACTGAAGCTTTCTTT
>TRBV28|TRBJ2-4|NA
CASSLTVAKNIQYF
TGTGCCAGCAGTTTGACCGTAGCCAAAAACATTCAGTACTTC
>TRBV14|TRBJ2-3|NA
CASSHARARGGDTQYF
TGTGCCAGCAGCCACGCTCGGGCGCGGGGAGGAGATACGCAGTATTTT
>TRBV13|TRBJ2-4|TRBD2
CASSLAGGKLAKNIQYF
TGTGCCAGCAGCTTAGCGGGGGGAAAACTAGCCAAAAACATTCAGTACTTC